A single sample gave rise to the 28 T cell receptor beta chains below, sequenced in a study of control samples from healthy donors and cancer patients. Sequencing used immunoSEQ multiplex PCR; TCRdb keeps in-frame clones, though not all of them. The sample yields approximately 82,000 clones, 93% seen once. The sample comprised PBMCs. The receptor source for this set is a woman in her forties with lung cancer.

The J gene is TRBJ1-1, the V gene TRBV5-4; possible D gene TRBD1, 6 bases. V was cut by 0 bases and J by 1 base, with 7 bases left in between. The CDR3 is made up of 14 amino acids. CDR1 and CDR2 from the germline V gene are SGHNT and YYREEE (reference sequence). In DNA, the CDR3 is TGTGCCAGCAGCTTGGAGACAGGGAACACTGAAGCTTTCTTT. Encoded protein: CASSLETGNTEAFF.

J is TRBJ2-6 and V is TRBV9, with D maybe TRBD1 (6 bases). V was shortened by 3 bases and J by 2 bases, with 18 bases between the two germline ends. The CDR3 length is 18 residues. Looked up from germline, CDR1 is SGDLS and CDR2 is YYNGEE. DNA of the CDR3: TGTGCCAGCAGCGGTGGGGACAAAGGGCGAACTGGGGCCAACGTCCTGACTTTC. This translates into CASSGGDKGRTGANVLTF. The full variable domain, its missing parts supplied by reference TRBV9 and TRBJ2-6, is DSGVTQTPKHLITATGQRVTLRCSPRSGDLSVYWYQQSLDQGLQFLIQYYNGEERAKGNILERFSAQQFPDLHSELNLSSLELGDSALYFCASSGGDKGRTGANVLTFGAGSRLTVL.

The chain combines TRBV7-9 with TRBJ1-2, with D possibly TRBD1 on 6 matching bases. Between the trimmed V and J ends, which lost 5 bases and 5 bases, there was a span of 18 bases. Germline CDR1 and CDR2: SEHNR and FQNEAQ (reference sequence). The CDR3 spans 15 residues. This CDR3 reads CASSQRQAPMYGYTF. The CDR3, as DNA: TGTGCCAGCAGCCAAAGACAGGCCCCGATGTATGGCTACACCTTC.

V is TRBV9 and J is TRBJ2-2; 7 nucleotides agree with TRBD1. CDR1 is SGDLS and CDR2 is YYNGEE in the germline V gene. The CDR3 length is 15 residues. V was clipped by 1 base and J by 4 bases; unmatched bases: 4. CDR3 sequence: CASSVSTGPTGELFF. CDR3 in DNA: TGTGCCAGCAGCGTATCGACAGGGCCCACCGGGGAGCTGTTTTTT. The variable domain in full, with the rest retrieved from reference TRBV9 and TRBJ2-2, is DSGVTQTPKHLITATGQRVTLRCSPRSGDLSVYWYQQSLDQGLQFLIQYYNGEERAKGNILERFSAQQFPDLHSELNLSSLELGDSALYFCASSVSTGPTGELFFGEGSRLTVL.

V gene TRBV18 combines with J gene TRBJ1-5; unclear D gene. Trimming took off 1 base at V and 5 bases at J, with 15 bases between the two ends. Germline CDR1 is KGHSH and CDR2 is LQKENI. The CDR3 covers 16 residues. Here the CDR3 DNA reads TGTGCCAGCTCACCACGGGGTTTGGGAACCTATCAGCCCCAGCATTTT. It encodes CASSPRGLGTYQPQHF.

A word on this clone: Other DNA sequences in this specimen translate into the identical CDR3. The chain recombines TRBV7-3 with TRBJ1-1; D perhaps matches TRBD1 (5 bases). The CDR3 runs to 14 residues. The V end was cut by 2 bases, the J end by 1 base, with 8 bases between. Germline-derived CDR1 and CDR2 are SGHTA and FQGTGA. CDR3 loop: CASSLSGGNTEAFF. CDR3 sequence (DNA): TGTGCCAGCAGCTTATCGGGGGGGAACACTGAAGCTTTCTTT.

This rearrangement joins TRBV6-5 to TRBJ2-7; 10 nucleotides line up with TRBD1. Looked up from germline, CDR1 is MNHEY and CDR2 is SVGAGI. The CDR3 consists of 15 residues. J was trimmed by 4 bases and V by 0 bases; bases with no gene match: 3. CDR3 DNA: TGTGCCAGCAGTTACTCGGGGGGACAGGGGTACGAGCAGTACTTC. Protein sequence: CASSYSGGQGYEQYF.

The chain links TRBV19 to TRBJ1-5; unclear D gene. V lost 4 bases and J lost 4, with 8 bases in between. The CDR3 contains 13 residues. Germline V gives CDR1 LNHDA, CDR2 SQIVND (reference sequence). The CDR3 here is CASSTTSNQPQHF. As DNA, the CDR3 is TGTGCCAGTAGTACAACCTCGAATCAGCCCCAGCATTTT.

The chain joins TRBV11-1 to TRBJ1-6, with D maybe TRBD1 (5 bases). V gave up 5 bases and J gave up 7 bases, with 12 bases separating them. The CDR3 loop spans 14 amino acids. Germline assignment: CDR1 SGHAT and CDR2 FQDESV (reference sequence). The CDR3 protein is CASSQGFTNSPLHF. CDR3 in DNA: TGTGCCAGCAGCCAGGGTTTTACGAATTCACCCCTCCACTTT.

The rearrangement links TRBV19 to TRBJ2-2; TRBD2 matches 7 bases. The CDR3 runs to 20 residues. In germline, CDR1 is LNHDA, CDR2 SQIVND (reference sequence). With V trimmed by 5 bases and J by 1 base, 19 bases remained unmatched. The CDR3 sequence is CASSPLPLLGRGMNTGELFF. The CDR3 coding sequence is TGTGCCAGTAGTCCACTTCCCTTGCTTGGGCGGGGGATGAACACCGGGGAGCTGTTTTTT.

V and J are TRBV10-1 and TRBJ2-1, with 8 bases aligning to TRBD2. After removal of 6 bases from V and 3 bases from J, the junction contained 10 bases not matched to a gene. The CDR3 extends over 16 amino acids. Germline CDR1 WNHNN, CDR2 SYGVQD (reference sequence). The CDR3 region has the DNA TGCGCCAGCAGGCTTGGACTAGCCTTTATCTACAATGAGCAGTTCTTC. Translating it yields CASRLGLAFIYNEQFF.

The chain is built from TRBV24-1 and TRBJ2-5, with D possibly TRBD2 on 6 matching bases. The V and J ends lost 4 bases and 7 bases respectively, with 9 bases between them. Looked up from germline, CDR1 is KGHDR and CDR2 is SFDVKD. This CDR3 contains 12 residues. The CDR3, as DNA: TGTGCCACCAGTGACCAGGGAGGGACCCAGTACTTC. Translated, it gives CATSDQGGTQYF.

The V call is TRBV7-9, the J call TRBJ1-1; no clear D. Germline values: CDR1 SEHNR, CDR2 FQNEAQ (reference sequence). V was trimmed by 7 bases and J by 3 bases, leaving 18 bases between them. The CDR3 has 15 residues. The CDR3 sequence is CASTPIEALYTEAFF. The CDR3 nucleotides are TGTGCCAGCACCCCAATTGAGGCATTATACACTGAAGCTTTCTTT.

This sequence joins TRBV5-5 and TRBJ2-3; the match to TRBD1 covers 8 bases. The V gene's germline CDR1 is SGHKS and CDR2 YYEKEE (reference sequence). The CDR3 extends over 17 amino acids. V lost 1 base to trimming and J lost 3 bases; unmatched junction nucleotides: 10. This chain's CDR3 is CASSLSSAGGATDTQYF. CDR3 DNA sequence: TGTGCCAGCAGCTTGAGTTCGGCAGGGGGCGCAACAGATACGCAGTATTTT.

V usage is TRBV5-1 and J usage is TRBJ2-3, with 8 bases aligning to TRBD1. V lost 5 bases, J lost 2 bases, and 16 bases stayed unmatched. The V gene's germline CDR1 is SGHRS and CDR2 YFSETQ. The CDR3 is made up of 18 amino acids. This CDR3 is CASRVWTGQPPATDTQYF. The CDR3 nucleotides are TGCGCCAGCAGGGTGTGGACAGGGCAACCCCCTGCCACAGATACGCAGTATTTT.

CDR3 sequence: CASSYSDRGSSEQYF. DNA of the CDR3: TGTGCCAGCAGTTACTCGGACAGGGGCTCTTCCGAGCAGTACTTC. The chain is built from TRBV6-5 and TRBJ2-7; 9 nucleotides align to TRBD1. The CDR3 loop spans 15 amino acids. J was trimmed by 6 bases and V by 0 bases; bases with no gene match: 6. The germline V gene encodes CDR1 MNHEY and CDR2 SVGAGI.

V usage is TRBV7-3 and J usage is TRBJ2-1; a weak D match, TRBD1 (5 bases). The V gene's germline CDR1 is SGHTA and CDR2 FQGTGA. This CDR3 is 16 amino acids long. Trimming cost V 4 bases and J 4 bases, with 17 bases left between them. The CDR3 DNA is TGTGCCAGCAGCTCCTACGGCAGGGAAGGGTACAATGAGCAGTTCTTC. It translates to CASSSYGREGYNEQFF. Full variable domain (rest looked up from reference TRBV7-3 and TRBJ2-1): GAGVSQTPSNKVTEKGKYVELRCDPISGHTALYWYRQSLGQGPEFLIYFQGTGAADDSGLPNDRFFAVRPEGSVSTLKIQRTERGDSAVYLCASSSYGREGYNEQFFGPGTRLTVL.

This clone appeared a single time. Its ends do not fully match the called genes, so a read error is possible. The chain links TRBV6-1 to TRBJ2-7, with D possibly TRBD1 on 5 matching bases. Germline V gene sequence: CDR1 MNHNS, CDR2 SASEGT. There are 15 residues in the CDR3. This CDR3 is CASSEEWGGIYEQYF. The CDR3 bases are TGTGCCAGCAGCGAAGAATGGGGCGGAATCTACGAGCAGTACTTC.

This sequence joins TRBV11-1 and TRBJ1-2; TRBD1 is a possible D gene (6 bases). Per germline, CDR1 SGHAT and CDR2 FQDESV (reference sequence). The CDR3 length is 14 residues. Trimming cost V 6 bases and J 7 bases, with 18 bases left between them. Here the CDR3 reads CASSSSTGHRGYTF. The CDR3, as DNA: TGTGCCAGCAGTTCCAGTACAGGGCATCGTGGCTACACCTTC.

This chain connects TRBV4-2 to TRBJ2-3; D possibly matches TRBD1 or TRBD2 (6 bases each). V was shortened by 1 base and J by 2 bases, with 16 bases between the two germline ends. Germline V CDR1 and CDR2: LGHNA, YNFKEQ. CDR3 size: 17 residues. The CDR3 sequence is CASSQADGGQNTDTQYF. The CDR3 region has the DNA TGTGCCAGCAGCCAAGCCGACGGGGGCCAGAACACAGATACGCAGTATTTT.

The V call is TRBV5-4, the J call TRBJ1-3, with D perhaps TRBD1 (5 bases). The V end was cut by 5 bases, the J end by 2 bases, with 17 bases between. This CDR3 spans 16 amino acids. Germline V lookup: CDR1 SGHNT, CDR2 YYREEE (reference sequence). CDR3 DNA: TGTGCCAGCAGTATTCAGGGATTACGAGCTGGAAACACCATATATTTT. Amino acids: CASSIQGLRAGNTIYF.

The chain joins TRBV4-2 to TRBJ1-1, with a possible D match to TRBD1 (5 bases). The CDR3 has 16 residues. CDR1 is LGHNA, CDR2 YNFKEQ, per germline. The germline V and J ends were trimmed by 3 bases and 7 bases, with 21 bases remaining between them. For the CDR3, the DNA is TGTGCCAGCAGCCAGAGGGGATCGTGGGAGGGTGATGAAGCTTTCTTT. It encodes CASSQRGSWEGDEAFF.

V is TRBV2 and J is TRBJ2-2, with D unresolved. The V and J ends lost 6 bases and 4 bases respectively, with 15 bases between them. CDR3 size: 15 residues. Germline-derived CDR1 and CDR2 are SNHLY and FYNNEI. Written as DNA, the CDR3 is TGTGCCAGCAGATACCGAGACGGCGGCACCGGGGAGCTGTTTTTT. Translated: CASRYRDGGTGELFF.

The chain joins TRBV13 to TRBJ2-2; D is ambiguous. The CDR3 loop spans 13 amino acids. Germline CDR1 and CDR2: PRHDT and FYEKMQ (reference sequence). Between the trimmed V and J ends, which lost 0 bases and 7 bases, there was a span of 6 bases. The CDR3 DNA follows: TGTGCCAGCAGCTTAGGACTCGTCGGGGAGCTGTTTTTT. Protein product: CASSLGLVGELFF.

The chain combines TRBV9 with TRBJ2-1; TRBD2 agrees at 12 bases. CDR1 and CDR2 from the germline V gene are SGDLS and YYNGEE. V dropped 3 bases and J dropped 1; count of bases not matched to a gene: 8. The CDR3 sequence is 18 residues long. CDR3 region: CASSGSGLAGMSYNEQFF. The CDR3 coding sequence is TGTGCCAGCAGCGGATCGGGACTAGCGGGCATGTCCTACAATGAGCAGTTCTTC.

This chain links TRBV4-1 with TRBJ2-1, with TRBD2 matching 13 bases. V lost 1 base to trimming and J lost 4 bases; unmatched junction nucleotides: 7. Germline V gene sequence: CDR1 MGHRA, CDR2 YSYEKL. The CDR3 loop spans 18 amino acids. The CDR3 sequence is CASSQGTGTSGTYNEQFF. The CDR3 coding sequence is TGCGCCAGCAGCCAAGGGACCGGGACTAGCGGGACGTACAATGAGCAGTTCTTC.

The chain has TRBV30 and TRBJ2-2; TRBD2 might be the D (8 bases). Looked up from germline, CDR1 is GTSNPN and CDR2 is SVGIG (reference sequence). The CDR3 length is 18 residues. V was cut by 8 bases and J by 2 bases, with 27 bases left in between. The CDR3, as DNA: TGTGCCGGGGAGGGGGCGGGGGGCCCAATATTAAACACCGGGGAGCTGTTTTTT. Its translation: CAGEGAGGPILNTGELFF.

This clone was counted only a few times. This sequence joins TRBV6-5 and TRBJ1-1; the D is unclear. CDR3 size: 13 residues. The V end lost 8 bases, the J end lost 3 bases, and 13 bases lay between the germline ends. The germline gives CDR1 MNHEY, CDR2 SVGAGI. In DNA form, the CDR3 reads TGTGCCAGCCAAGGCGGAGGGTACACTGAAGCTTTCTTT. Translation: CASQGGGYTEAFF.